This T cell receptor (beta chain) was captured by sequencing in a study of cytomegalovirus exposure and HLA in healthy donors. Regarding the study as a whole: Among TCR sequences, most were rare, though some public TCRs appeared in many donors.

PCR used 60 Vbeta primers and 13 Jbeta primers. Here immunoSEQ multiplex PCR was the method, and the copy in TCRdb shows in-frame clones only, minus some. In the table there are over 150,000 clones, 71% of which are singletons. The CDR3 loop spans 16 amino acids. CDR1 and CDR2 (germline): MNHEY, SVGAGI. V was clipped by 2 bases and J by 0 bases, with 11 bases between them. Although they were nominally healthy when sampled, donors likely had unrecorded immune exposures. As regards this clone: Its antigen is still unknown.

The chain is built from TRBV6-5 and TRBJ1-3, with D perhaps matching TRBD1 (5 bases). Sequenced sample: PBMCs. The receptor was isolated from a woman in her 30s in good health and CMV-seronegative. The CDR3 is CASSYSQGFSGNTIYF. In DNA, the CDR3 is TGTGCCAGCAGTTACAGTCAGGGTTTCTCTGGAAACACCATATATTTT.